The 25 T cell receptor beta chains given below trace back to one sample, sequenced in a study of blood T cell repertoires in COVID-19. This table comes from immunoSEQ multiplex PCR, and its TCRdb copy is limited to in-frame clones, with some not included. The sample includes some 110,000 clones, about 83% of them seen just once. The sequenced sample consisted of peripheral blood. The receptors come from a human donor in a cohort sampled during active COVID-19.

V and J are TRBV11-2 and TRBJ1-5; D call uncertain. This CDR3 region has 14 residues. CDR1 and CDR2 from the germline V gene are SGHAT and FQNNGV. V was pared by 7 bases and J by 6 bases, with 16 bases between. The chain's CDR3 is CASNIDGTSQPQHF. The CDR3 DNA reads TGTGCCAGCAATATCGATGGTACAAGTCAGCCCCAGCATTTT. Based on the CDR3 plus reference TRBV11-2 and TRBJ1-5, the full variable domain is EAGVAQSPRYKIIEKRQSVAFWCNPISGHATLYWYQQILGQGPKLLIQFQNNGVVDDSQLPKDRFSAERLKGVDSTLKIQPAKLEDSAVYLCASNIDGTSQPQHFGDGTRLSIL.

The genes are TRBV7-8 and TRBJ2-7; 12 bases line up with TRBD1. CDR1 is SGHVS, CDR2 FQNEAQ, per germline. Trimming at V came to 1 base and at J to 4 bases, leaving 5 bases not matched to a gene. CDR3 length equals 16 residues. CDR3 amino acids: CASSLDLGQGAYEQYF. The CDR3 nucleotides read TGTGCCAGCAGCTTAGATCTGGGACAGGGGGCGTACGAGCAGTACTTC.

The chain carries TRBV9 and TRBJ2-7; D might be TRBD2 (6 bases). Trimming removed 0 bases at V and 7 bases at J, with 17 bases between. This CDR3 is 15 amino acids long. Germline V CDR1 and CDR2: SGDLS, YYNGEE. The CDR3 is CASSVDWGSAGEQYF. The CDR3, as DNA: TGTGCCAGCAGCGTAGATTGGGGGAGTGCGGGAGAGCAGTACTTC.

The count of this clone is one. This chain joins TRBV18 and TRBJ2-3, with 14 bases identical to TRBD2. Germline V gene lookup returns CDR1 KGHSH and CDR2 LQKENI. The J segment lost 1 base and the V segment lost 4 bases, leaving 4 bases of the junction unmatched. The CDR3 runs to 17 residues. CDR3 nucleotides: TGTGCCAGCTCACAACCGGGACTAGCGGGAGGCACAGATACGCAGTATTTT. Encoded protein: CASSQPGLAGGTDTQYF.

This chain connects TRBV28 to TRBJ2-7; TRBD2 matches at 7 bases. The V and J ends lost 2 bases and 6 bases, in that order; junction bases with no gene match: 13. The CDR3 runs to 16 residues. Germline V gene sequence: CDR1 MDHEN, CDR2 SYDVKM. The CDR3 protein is CASSLRWGRGSLEQYF. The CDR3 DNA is TGTGCCAGCAGTTTAAGGTGGGGGAGGGGCTCTCTCGAGCAGTACTTC. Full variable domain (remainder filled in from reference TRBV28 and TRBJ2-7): DVKVTQSSRYLVKRTGEKVFLECVQDMDHENMFWYRQDPGLGLRLIYFSYDVKMKEKGDIPEGYSVSREKKERFSLILESASTNQTSMYLCASSLRWGRGSLEQYFGPGTRLTVT.

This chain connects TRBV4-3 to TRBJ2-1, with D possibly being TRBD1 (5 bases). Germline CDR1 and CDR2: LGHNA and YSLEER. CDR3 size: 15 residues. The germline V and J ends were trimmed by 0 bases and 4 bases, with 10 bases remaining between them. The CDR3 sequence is CASSQDGRAYNEQFF. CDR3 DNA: TGCGCCAGCAGCCAAGATGGCAGGGCTTACAATGAGCAGTTCTTC.

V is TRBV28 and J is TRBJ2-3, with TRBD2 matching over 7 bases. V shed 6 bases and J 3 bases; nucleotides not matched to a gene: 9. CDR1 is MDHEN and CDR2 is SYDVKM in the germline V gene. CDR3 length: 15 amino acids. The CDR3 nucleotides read TGTGCCAGCAGGGCGATGGGAGCGGGAACAGATACGCAGTATTTT. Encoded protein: CASRAMGAGTDTQYF.

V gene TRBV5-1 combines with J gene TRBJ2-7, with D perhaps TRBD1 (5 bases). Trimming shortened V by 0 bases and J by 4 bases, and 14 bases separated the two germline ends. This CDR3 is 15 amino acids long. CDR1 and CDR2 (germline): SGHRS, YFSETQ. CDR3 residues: CASSLAARGGYEQYF. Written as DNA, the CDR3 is TGCGCCAGCAGCTTGGCAGCAAGGGGTGGGTACGAGCAGTACTTC.

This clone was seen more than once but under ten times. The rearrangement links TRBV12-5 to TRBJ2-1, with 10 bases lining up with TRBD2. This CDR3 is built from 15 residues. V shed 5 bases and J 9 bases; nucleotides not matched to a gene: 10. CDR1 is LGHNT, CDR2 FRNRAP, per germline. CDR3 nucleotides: TGTGCTAGTGGTGGACCTAGCGGGAGAGTGGGTGAGCAGTTCTTC. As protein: CASGGPSGRVGEQFF.

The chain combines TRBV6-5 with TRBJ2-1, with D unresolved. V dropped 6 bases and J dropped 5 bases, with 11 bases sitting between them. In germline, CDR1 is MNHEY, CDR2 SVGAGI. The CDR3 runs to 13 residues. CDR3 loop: CASRESSHNEQFF. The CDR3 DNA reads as TGTGCCAGCAGAGAGAGTTCGCACAATGAGCAGTTCTTC.

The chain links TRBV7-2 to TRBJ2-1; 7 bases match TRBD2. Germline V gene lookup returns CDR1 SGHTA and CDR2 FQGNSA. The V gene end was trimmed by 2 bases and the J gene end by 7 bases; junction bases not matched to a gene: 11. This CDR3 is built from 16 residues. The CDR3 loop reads CASSLLPRVRGNEQFF. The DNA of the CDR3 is TGTGCCAGCAGCTTACTCCCGCGAGTGCGGGGGAATGAGCAGTTCTTC. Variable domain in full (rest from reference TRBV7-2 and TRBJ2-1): GAGVSQSPSNKVTEKGKDVELRCDPISGHTALYWYRQSLGQGLEFLIYFQGNSAPDKSGLPSDRFSAERTGGSVSTLTIQRTQQEDSAVYLCASSLLPRVRGNEQFFGPGTRLTVL.

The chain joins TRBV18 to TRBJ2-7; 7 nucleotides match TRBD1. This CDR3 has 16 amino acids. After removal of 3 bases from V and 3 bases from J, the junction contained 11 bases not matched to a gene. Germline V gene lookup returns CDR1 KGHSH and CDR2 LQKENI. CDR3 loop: CASSPIPGQTHYEQYF. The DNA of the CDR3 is TGTGCCAGCTCACCGATCCCGGGACAGACTCACTACGAGCAGTACTTC.

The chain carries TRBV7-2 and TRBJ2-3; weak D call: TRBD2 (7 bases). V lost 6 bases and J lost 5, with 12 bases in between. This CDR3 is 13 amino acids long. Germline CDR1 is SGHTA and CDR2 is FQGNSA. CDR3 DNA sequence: TGTGCCAGCAGTAAGAGGGGGGGAGATACGCAGTATTTT. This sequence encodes CASSKRGGDTQYF.

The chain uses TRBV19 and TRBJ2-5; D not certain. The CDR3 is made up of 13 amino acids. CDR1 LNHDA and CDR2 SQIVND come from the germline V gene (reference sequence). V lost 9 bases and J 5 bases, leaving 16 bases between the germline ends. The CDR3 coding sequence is TGTGCCAGCCAAGTTCGAGCTTCCGAGACCCAGTACTTC. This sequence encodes CASQVRASETQYF.

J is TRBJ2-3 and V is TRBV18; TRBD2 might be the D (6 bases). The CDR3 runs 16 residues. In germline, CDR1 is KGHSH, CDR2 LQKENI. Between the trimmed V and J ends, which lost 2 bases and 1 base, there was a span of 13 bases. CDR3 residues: CASSPGHGSGTDTQYF. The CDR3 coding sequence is TGTGCCAGCTCACCAGGACACGGGAGTGGCACAGATACGCAGTATTTT.

CDR3 loop: CASSLPGRGYGYTF. In DNA, the CDR3 is TGTGCCAGCAGCTTGCCGGGCCGGGGCTATGGCTACACCTTC. The chain recombines TRBV5-5 with TRBJ1-2; D call uncertain. V dropped 1 base and J dropped 4 bases, with 11 bases sitting between them. CDR3 length: 14 residues. Germline CDR1 is SGHKS and CDR2 is YYEKEE (reference sequence).

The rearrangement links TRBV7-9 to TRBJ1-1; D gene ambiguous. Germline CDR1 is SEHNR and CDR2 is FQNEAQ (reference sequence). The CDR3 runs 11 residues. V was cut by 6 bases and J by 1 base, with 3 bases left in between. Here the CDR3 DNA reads TGTGCCAGCAGTAGGAACACTGAAGCTTTCTTT. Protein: CASSRNTEAFF.

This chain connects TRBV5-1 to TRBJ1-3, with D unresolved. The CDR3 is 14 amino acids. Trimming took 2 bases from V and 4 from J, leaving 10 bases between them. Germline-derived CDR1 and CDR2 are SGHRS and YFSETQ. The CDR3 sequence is CASSLPGSGNTIYF. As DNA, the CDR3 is TGCGCCAGCAGCTTACCGGGGTCCGGAAACACCATATATTTT.

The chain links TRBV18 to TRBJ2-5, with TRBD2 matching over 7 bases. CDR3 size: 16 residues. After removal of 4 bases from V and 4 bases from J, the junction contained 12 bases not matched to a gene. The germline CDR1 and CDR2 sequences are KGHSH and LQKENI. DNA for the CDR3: TGTGCCAGCTCACTTAACGAAAGAGCGGGAAGAGAGACCCAGTACTTC. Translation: CASSLNERAGRETQYF.

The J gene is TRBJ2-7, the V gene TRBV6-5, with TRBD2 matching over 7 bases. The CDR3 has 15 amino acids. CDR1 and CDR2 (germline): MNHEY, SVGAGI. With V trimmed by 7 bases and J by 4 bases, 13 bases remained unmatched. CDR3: CASKVGASGIYEQYF. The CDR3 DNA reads TGTGCCAGCAAGGTAGGGGCTAGCGGCATATACGAGCAGTACTTC.

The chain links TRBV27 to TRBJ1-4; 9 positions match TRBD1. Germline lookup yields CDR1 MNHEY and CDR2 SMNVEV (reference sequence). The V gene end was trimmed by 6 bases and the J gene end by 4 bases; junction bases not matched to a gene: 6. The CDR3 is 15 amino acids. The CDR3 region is CASRTPTGGNEKLFF. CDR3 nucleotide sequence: TGTGCCAGCAGGACCCCGACAGGGGGTAATGAAAAACTGTTTTTT.

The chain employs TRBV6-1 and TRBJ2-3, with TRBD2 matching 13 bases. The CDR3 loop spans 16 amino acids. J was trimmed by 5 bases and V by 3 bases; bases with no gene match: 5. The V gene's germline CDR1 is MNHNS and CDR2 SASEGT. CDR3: CASSDRLAGGGDTQYF. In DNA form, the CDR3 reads TGTGCCAGCAGTGACAGACTAGCGGGAGGTGGAGATACGCAGTATTTT.

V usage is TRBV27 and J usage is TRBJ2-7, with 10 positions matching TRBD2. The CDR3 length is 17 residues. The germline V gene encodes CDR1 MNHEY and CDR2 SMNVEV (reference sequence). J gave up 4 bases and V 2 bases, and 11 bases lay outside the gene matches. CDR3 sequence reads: CASSLNIGTSVKYEQYF. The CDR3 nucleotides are TGTGCCAGCAGTTTAAACATCGGGACTAGCGTGAAGTACGAGCAGTACTTC.

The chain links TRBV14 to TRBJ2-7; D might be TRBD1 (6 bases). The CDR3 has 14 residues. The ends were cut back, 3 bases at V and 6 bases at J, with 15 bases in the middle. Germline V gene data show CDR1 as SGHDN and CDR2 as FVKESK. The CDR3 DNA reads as TGTGCCAGCAGCCAGATTAACAGGGTTCGCGAGCAGTACTTC. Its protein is CASSQINRVREQYF. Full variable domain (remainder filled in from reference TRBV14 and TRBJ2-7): EAGVTQFPSHSVIEKGQTVTLRCDPISGHDNLYWYRRVMGKEIKFLLHFVKESKQDESGMPNNRFLAERTGGTYSTLKVQPAELEDSGVYFCASSQINRVREQYFGPGTRLTVT.

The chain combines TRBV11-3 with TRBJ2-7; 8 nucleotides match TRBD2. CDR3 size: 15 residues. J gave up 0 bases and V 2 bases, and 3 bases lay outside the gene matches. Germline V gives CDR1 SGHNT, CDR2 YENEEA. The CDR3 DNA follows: TGTGCCAGCAGCTTATACGGGAGGGCCTCCTACGAGCAGTACTTC. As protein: CASSLYGRASYEQYF.